The 7 T cell receptor beta chains listed next were all sequenced from one sample in a study of follicular helper T cells after annual influenza vaccination. The table came from immunoSEQ multiplex PCR; TCRdb's copy has only in-frame clones and leaves some out. The table includes 4,200 or so clones, 82% detected once. Documented time point: 2014-2015 season, 7 days after vaccination. The sequencing used CXCR5- memory CD4+ T cells sorted from blood, collected 7 days after influenza vaccination. These receptors were obtained from an adult who received the influenza vaccine.

The V and J genes are TRBV25-1 and TRBJ1-2, with unresolved D. This CDR3 comprises 12 residues. Germline CDR1 MGHDK, CDR2 SYGVNS. Trimming took off 4 bases at V and 8 bases at J, with 11 bases between the two ends. CDR3 amino acids: CASSVGSGGYTF. Written as DNA, the CDR3 is TGTGCCAGCAGTGTGGGGTCTGGGGGCTACACCTTC.

The chain uses TRBV11-2 and TRBJ1-1, with D hard to call. This CDR3 has 16 amino acids. V lost 3 bases to trimming and J lost 0 bases, with 14 bases between them. The germline V gene has CDR1 SGHAT and CDR2 FQNNGV. CDR3 amino acids: CASSFLTGDMNTEAFF. The CDR3 region has the DNA TGTGCCAGCAGCTTTTTAACCGGGGATATGAACACTGAAGCTTTCTTT.

This rearrangement joins TRBV12-5 to TRBJ1-1; 7 bases agree with TRBD1. This CDR3 spans 17 amino acids. The V and J ends lost 6 bases and 1 base, in that order; junction bases with no gene match: 14. From germline, CDR1 is LGHNT and CDR2 FRNRAP. The CDR3: CASGLRALGGQNTEAFF. CDR3 DNA sequence: TGTGCTAGTGGCCTGAGGGCATTAGGGGGCCAGAACACTGAAGCTTTCTTT.

This clone was observed a handful of times. The rearrangement uses TRBV14 and TRBJ1-2; D remains ambiguous. The CDR3 has 11 residues. CDR1 is SGHDN, CDR2 FVKESK, per germline. The V end lost 1 base, the J end lost 7 bases, and 4 bases lay between the germline ends. CDR3 coding DNA: TGTGCCAGCAGCCAAGCGGTTGGCTACACCTTC. Translated: CASSQAVGYTF.

J is TRBJ2-5 and V is TRBV11-2; D tentatively fits TRBD1 or TRBD2 (5 bases each). Germline loops: CDR1 SGHAT, CDR2 FQNNGV. The CDR3 runs to 12 residues. V was cut by 4 bases and J by 7 bases, with 10 bases left in between. The chain's CDR3 is CASSWDDGTQYF. In DNA form, the CDR3 reads TGTGCCAGCAGCTGGGACGATGGGACCCAGTACTTC.

The V gene is TRBV5-5, the J gene TRBJ1-2, with 7 bases matching TRBD1. CDR3 length: 13 amino acids. V gave up 3 bases and J gave up 5 bases; unmatched junction bases: 4. The germline gives CDR1 SGHKS, CDR2 YYEKEE (reference sequence). CDR3 sequence (DNA): TGTGCCAGCAGCTCGGGACAGTTATATGGCTACACCTTC. Residues: CASSSGQLYGYTF.

V gene TRBV15 combines with J gene TRBJ1-4; TRBD1 aligns across 10 bases. Germline values: CDR1 LNHNV, CDR2 YYDKDF (reference sequence). The V and J ends lost 1 base and 7 bases, in that order; junction bases with no gene match: 9. The CDR3 has 17 residues. CDR3 coding DNA: TGTGCCACCAGCAGAGGGACAGGGGGTGGGCCGTTTGAAAAACTGTTTTTT. Translating it yields CATSRGTGGGPFEKLFF.